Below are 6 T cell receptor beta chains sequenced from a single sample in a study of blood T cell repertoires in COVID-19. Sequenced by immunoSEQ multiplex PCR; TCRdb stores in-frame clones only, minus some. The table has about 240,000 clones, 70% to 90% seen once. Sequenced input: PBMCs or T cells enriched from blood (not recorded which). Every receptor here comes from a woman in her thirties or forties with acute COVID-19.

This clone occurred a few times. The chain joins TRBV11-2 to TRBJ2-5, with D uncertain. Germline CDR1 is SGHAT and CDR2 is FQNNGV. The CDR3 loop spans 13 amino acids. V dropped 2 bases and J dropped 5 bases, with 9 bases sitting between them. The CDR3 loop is CASSLWQRETQYF. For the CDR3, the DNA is TGTGCCAGCAGCTTATGGCAACGCGAGACCCAGTACTTC. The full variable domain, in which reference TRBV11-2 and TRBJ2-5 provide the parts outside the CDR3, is EAGVAQSPRYKIIEKRQSVAFWCNPISGHATLYWYQQILGQGPKLLIQFQNNGVVDDSQLPKDRFSAERLKGVDSTLKIQPAKLEDSAVYLCASSLWQRETQYFGPGTRLLVL.

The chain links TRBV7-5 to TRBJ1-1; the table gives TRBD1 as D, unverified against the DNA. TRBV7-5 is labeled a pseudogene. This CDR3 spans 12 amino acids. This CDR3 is CVRSLSDRGAFF. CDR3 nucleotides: TGTGTCAGAAGCTTATCGGACAGGGGAGCTTTCTTT.

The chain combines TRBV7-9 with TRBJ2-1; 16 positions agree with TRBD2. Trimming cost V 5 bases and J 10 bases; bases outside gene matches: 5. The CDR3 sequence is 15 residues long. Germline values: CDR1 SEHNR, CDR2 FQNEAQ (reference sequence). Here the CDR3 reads CASSKGTSGRVEQFF. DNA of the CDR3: TGTGCCAGCAGCAAGGGGACTAGCGGGAGGGTAGAGCAGTTCTTC.

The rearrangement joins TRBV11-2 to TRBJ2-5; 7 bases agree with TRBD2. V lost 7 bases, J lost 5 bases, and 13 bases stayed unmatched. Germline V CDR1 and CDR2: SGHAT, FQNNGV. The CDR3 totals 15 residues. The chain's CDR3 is CASTSTGGSLETQYF. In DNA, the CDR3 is TGTGCCAGCACCTCCACCGGCGGGAGTCTGGAGACCCAGTACTTC.

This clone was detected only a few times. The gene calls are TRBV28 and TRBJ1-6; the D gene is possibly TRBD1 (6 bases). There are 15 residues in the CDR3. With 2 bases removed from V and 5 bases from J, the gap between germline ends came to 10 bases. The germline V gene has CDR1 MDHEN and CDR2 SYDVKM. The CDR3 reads CASSLQGNNNSPLHF. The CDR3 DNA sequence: TGTGCCAGCAGTTTACAGGGGAACAATAATTCACCCCTCCACTTT.

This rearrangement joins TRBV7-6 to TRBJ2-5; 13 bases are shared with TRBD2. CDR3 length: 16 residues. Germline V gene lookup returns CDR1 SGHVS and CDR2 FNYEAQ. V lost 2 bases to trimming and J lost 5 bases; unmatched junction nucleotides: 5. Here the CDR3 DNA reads TGTGCCAGCAGCTTATGGACTAGCGGGAGTTTGGAGACCCAGTACTTC. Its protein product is CASSLWTSGSLETQYF.